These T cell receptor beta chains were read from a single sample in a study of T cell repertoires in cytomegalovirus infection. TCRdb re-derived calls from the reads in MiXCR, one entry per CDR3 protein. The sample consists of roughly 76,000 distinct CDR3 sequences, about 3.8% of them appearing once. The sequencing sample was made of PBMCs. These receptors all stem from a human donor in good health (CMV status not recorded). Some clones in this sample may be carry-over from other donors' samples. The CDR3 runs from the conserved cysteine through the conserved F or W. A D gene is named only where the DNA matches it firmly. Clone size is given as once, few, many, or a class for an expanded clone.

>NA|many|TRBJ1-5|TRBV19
CASSFSSQPQHF
TGTGCCAGTAGTTTCTCTTCTCAGCCCCAGCATTTT
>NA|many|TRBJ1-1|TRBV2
CASDSTGWANTEAFF
TGTGCCAGTGACTCTACAGGGTGGGCCAACACTGAAGCTTTCTTT
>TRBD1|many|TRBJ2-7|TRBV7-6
CASSLRGQGGEQYF
TGTGCCAGCAGCTTGAGGGGACAGGGCGGCGAGCAGTACTTC
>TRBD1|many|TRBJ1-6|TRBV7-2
CASSAGQVLNSPLHF
TGTGCCAGCAGCGCCGGACAGGTGTTGAATTCACCCCTCCACTTT
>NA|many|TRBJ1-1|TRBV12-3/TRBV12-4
CASSTGRDRNTEAFF
TGTGCCAGCAGCACCGGTAGGGATAGGAACACTGAAGCTTTCTTT
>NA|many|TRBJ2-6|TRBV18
CASSPGGRGANVLTF
TGTGCCAGCTCACCGGGGGGCCGTGGGGCCAACGTCCTGACTTTC
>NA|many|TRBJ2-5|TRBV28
CASSLLAETQYF
TGTGCCAGCAGTTTACTAGCAGAGACCCAGTACTTC
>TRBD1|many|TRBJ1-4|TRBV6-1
CASGPGTGDEKLFF
TGTGCCAGCGGGCCCGGGACAGGAGATGAAAAACTGTTTTTT
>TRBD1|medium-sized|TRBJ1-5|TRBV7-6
CASSTGGNQPQHF
TGTGCCAGCAGCACAGGGGGCAATCAGCCCCAGCATTTT
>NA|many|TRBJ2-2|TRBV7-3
CASSSQGSGELFF
TGTGCCAGCAGTTCGCAGGGGAGCGGGGAGCTGTTTTTT
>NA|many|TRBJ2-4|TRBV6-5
CATRNSVNIQYF
TGTGCCACCAGGAACTCTGTCAACATTCAGTACTTC
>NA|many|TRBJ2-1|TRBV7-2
CASSSTSLKGSYNEQFF
TGTGCCAGCAGCTCAACTAGCTTAAAGGGGTCCTACAATGAGCAGTTCTTC
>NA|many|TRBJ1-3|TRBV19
CARRAVGGNTIYF
TGTGCCAGAAGGGCAGTCGGCGGAAACACCATATATTTT
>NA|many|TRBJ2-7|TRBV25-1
CASVSELRRYEQYF
TGTGCCAGCGTGTCAGAATTGAGACGGTACGAGCAGTACTTC
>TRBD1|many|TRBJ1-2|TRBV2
CASGRGFGGYTF
TGTGCCAGCGGCAGGGGGTTCGGTGGCTACACCTTC
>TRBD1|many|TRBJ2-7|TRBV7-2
CASSAFAGGLDEQYF
TGTGCCAGCAGCGCGTTTGCAGGGGGTCTCGACGAGCAGTACTTC
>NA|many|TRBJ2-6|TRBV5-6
CASSPTLNSGANVLTF
TGTGCCAGCAGCCCGACACTAAACTCTGGGGCCAACGTCCTGACTTTC
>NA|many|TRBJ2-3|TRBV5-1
CASSLDTEDTQYF
TGCGCCAGCAGCTTGGATACTGAGGATACGCAGTATTTT
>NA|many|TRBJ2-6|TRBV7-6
CASSLFPRGSGANVLTF
TGTGCTAGCAGCTTATTTCCTAGGGGGTCTGGGGCCAACGTCCTGACTTTC
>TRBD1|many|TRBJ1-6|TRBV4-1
CASSQGGQYYNSPLHF
TGCGCCAGCAGCCAGGGGGGACAGTACTATAATTCACCCCTCCACTTT
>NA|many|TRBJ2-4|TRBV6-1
CASSEQQENIQYF
TGTGCCAGCAGTGAACAACAGGAAAACATTCAGTACTTC
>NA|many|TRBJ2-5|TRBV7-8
CASSPGRKQETQYF
TGTGCCAGCAGCCCTGGGAGGAAGCAAGAGACCCAGTACTTC
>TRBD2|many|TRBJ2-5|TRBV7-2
CASSFTSGEKETQYF
TGTGCCAGCAGCTTCACTAGCGGGGAAAAAGAGACCCAGTACTTC
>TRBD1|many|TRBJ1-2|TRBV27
CASSHRQGGAYGYTF
TGTGCCAGCAGTCACCGACAGGGGGGGGCCTATGGCTACACCTTC
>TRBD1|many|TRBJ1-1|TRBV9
CASSVPRTGLWDVNTEAFF
TGTGCCAGCAGCGTACCCCGGACAGGGCTATGGGACGTGAACACTGAAGCTTTCTTT
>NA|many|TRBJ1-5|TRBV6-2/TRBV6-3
CAGNQPQHF
TGTGCCGGCAATCAGCCCCAGCATTTT
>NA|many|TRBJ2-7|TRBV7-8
CASSLNRDEQYF
TGTGCCAGCAGCCTAAACAGGGACGAGCAGTACTTC
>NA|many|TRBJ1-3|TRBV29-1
CSAVLGLSGNTIYF
TGCAGCGCGGTACTTGGGCTCTCTGGAAACACCATATATTTT
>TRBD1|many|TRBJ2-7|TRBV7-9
CASSFSGTGDFYEQYF
TGTGCCAGCAGTTTCTCCGGGACAGGGGATTTCTACGAGCAGTACTTC
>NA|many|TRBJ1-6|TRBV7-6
CASSSLGREGSPLHF
TGTGCCAGCAGCTCCTTGGGGAGGGAGGGTTCACCCCTCCACTTT
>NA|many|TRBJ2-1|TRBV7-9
CASSTLAGSYNEQFF
TGTGCCAGCAGCACACTAGCCGGGTCCTACAATGAGCAGTTCTTC
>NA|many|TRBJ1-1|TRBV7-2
CASSLGAGPNTEAFF
TGTGCCAGCAGCTTAGGGGCGGGCCCGAACACTGAAGCTTTCTTT
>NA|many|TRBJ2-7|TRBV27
CASSSLDPAPSYEQYF
TGTGCCAGCAGTTCCCTTGACCCCGCACCCTCCTACGAGCAGTACTTC
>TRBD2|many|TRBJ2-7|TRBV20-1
CSALSGGPMTYEQYF
TGCAGTGCATTGAGCGGGGGGCCCATGACCTACGAGCAGTACTTC
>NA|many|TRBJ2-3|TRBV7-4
CASSLAHGVTQYF
TGTGCCAGCAGCTTAGCTCATGGGGTTACGCAGTATTTT
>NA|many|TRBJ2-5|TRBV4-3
CASSPSRQETQYF
TGCGCCAGCAGCCCATCGAGGCAGGAGACCCAGTACTTC
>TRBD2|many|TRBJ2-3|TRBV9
CASSVPSGGDTDTQYF
TGTGCCAGCAGCGTCCCCAGCGGGGGGGACACAGATACGCAGTATTTT
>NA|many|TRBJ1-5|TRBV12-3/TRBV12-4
CASNRNGIGLLNQPQHF
TGTGCCAGCAACAGAAATGGAATCGGCTTACTCAATCAGCCCCAGCATTTT
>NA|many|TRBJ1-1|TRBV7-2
CASSLTGSGTEAFF
TGTGCCAGCAGCTTAACAGGGAGCGGAACTGAAGCTTTCTTT
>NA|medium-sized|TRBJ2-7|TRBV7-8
CASSLGRWAYEQYF
TGTGCCAGCAGCTTGGGTCGCTGGGCCTACGAGCAGTACTTC
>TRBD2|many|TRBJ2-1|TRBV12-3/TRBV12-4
CASRGTSGGLLHEQFF
TGTGCCAGCAGAGGGACTAGCGGGGGACTCTTACATGAGCAGTTCTTC
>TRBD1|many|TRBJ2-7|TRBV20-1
CSATHPLLQGRSYEQYF
TGCAGTGCTACCCACCCCCTCTTACAGGGGCGCTCCTACGAGCAGTACTTC
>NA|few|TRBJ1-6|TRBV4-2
CASSQGGNRGSSYNSPLHF
TGTGCCAGCAGCCAAGGAGGGAACCGGGGGAGCTCCTATAATTCACCCCTCCACTTT
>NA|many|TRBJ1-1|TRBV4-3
CASSHLSRGTEAFF
TGCGCCAGCAGCCACCTTTCGAGGGGCACTGAAGCTTTCTTT
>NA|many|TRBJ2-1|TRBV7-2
CASSIQGWNEQFF
TGTGCCAGCAGCATCCAGGGTTGGAATGAGCAGTTCTTC
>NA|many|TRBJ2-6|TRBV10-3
CATLWGSGANVLTF
TGTGCCACACTTTGGGGCTCTGGGGCCAACGTCCTGACTTTC
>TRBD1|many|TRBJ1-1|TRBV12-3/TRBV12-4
CASSPGTGNTEAFF
TGTGCCAGCAGCCCAGGGACAGGGAACACTGAAGCTTTCTTT
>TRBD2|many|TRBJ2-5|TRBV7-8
CASSSRTSGGDQETQYF
TGTGCCAGCAGCTCTAGGACTAGCGGGGGGGATCAAGAGACCCAGTACTTC
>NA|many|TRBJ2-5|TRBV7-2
CASSLDHAQETQYF
TGTGCCAGCAGCTTAGATCACGCTCAAGAGACCCAGTACTTC
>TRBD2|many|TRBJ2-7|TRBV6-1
CASRGLAEIEQYF
TGTGCCAGCAGGGGACTAGCAGAGATCGAGCAGTACTTC
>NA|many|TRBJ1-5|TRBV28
CASSLGGRDSQPQHF
TGTGCCAGCAGTTTAGGGGGGAGGGACTCTCAGCCCCAGCATTTT
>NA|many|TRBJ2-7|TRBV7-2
CASSLGLYDEQYF
TGTGCCAGCAGCTTAGGACTGTATGACGAGCAGTACTTC
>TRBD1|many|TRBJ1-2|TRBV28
CASGTDIYGYTF
TGTGCCAGCGGGACAGATATCTATGGCTACACCTTC
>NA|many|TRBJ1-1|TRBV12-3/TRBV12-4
CASNLIGITEAFF
TGTGCCAGCAATCTGATCGGTATTACTGAAGCTTTCTTT
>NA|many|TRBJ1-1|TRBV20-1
CSARDLLRQNTEAFF
TGCAGTGCTAGAGATCTTCTACGGCAGAACACTGAAGCTTTCTTT
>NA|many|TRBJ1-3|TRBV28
CASSTAVYSGNTIYF
TGTGCCAGTAGTACTGCAGTCTACTCTGGAAACACCATATATTTT